This T cell receptor (beta chain) was obtained from a study of blood T cells in healthy people across ages. This clonotype has only a few counts. The CDR3 is made up of 14 amino acids. The germline V gene encodes CDR1 SGHTS and CDR2 YDEGEE. V gave up 4 bases and J gave up 5 bases; unmatched junction bases: 7. The authors ran a second PCR of roughly 6 to 12 cycles using a sample-barcoded 5' primer and a J-beta primer mix. One entry per CDR3 protein results from TCRdb running MiXCR on the 5' RACE reads. The sample shows about 1.6 million distinct CDR3 sequences, about 35% of them seen only once. The sample consisted of blood. The chain uses TRBV5-8 and TRBJ2-5, with 8 bases matching TRBD1. This clonotype was sampled from a woman aged 30 to 39 in good health. The CDR3 coding sequence is TGTGCCAGCAGCCGACAGGGGCGAAGGGAGACCCAGTACTTC. This encodes CASSRQGRRETQYF.